The T cell receptor (beta chain) under discussion was sequenced for a study of blood T cell repertoires in COVID-19. Across the study: Samples representing acute and convalescent COVID-19 were sourced from the United States, Italy and Spain. T cells, B-cell-depleted T cells, or PBMCs provided the cDNA or gDNA that served as material.

TCRdb keeps only in-frame clones here, not all; method: immunoSEQ multiplex PCR. In the table there are approximately 97,000 clones, 85% to 90% of which are singletons. Patients at the Seattle site were enrolled during active infection and followed longitudinally. The germline V and J ends were trimmed by 4 bases and 3 bases, with 3 bases remaining between them. The CDR3 is 12 amino acids. Germline V gene lookup returns CDR1 LNHNV and CDR2 YYDKDF (reference sequence). The sequencing input was peripheral blood. The rearrangement links TRBV15 to TRBJ2-2; D uncertain. The source is a man between 50 and 59 years old with COVID-19, enrolled during active disease. The CDR3 bases are TGTGCCACCAGCACCGACACCGGGGAGCTGTTTTTT. The encoded protein is CATSTDTGELFF.